The rows below give T cell receptor beta chains drawn from one sample of a study of T cell responses to AZD1222 COVID-19 vaccine. Profiling relied on immunoSEQ multiplex PCR, and the TCRdb table lists in-frame clones only, not all of them. The sample consists of under 100,000 clones, roughly 94% of them appearing once. The source material was peripheral blood, sampled on day 0 of MenACWY control vaccination. These receptor sequences come from an adult in good health. Both conserved end residues are part of each CDR3. Each record gives: clone size, J gene, V gene, D gene, CDR3 DNA, CDR3 protein. D genes are given only for firm matches. Some rows mark clone size as missing; the rest say once, few, many or name a class of expanded clone.

.,TRBJ2-2,TRBV2,TRBD1,TGTGCCAGCAGTGAAGTTAGGACAGGGGCCACCGGGGAGCTGTTTTTT,CASSEVRTGATGELFF
.,TRBJ1-5,TRBV24-1,.,TGTGCCACCAGTGAGGGTAGCAATCAGCCCCAGCATTTT,CATSEGSNQPQHF
.,TRBJ1-1,TRBV6-5,TRBD1,TGTGCCAGCATTCCCGGCGGACAGGGAGGGACTGAAGCTTTCTTT,CASIPGGQGGTEAFF
.,TRBJ1-4,TRBV5-5,.,TGTGCCAGCAGCCAGGATCGACAGCCAGTCCTGTTTTTT,CASSQDRQPVLFF
.,TRBJ1-6,TRBV15,.,TGTGCCACCAGCAGAGGATCGAATTCACCCCTCCACTTT,CATSRGSNSPLHF
.,TRBJ1-2,TRBV28,TRBD1,TGTGCCAGCAGTATGGACAGGAACTATGGCTACACCTTC,CASSMDRNYGYTF
.,TRBJ1-3,TRBV6-6,.,TGTGCCAGCAGTTATTCCTCCTTCTCTGGAAACACCATATATTTT,CASSYSSFSGNTIYF
.,TRBJ1-6,TRBV28,TRBD1,TGTGCCAGCAGTTTGGCGACAGGGGCTAGTGGACCCCTCCACTTT,CASSLATGASGPLHF
.,TRBJ2-3,TRBV7-8,TRBD2,TGTGCCAGCAGCTTAGGCTCAGCGGGATCGCCAGATACGCAGTATTTT,CASSLGSAGSPDTQYF
.,TRBJ1-1,TRBV10-3,.,TGTGCCATCAGTGCCCCCGGAGGGGGGGCAAGCGCTGAAGCTTTCTTT,CAISAPGGGASAEAFF
.,TRBJ1-6,TRBV5-1,.,TGCGCCAGCAGCTACGGTGGGGGGGCGGATAATTCACCCCTCCACTTT,CASSYGGGADNSPLHF
once,TRBJ2-2,TRBV5-1,TRBD2,TGCGCCAGCAGCCCGCGAACTAGCGGGAGGTCGGCGAACACCGGGGAGCTGTTTTTT,CASSPRTSGRSANTGELFF
.,TRBJ2-7,TRBV5-5,.,TGTGCCAGCAGCTTGGCTGGGGACATGATAGGGTACGGTCAGTACTTC,CASSLAGDMIGYGQYF
.,TRBJ1-4,TRBV19,.,TGTGCCACCCGGGACAAACATGAAAAACTGTTTTTT,CATRDKHEKLFF
once,TRBJ1-4,TRBV2,.,TGTGCCAGCAGAGGAGGGAGTAGGGAAAAACTGTTTTTT,CASRGGSREKLFF
.,TRBJ2-2,TRBV28,TRBD1,TGTGCCAGCCTCCGTGGGGGGACAGGCGGGGAGCTGTTTTTT,CASLRGGTGGELFF
.,TRBJ2-1,TRBV9,.,TGTGCCAGCAGCGTAGCTACTCAGGGGAGCGATGAGCAGTTCTTC,CASSVATQGSDEQFF